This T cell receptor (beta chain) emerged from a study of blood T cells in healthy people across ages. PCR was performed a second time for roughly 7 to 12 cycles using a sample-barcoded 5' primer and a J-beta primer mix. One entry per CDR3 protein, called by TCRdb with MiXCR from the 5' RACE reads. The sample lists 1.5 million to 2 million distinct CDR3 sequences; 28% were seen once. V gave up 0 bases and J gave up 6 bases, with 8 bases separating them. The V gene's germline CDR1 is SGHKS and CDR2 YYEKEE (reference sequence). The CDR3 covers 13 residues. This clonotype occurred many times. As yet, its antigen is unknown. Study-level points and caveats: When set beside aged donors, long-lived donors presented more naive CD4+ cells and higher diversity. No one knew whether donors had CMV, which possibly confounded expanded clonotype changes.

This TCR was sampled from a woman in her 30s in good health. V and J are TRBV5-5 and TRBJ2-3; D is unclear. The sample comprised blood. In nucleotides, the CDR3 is TGTGCCAGCAGCTTGGCGACACGCGATACGCAGTATTTT. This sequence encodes CASSLATRDTQYF.